One sample yielded the 29 T cell receptor beta chains listed below, sequenced in a study of T cells in Graves' hyperthyroidism and ophthalmopathy (dated by TCRdb to the late 2010s). Library construction relied on multiplex PCR. The instrument was an Illumina HiSeq 2000. The TCR beta CDR3 regions were amplified from the RNA transcripts. A first-round RT-PCR of the TCR CDR3 used the HTBI primer set with the Qiagen OneStep RT-PCR kit. Using fastp trimming at Q25 and MiXCR clonotype assembly, TCRdb reanalyzed the public sequencing data and kept in-frame beta chains. Rows matching on CDR3 protein sequence are summarized as one entry with the most common DNA and genes. A total of more than 350,000 distinct CDR3 sequences appear in this sample, about 14% of them only once. About 20% of the sample is held by the ten biggest clonotypes. The sample consisted of blood. The receptors originated from a woman between 25 and 40 years old with Graves' ophthalmopathy.

V and J are TRBV2 and TRBJ2-3; 10 nucleotides align to TRBD2. J lost 1 base, V lost 3 bases, and 4 bases had no gene match. CDR1 and CDR2 from the germline V gene are SNHLY and FYNNEI. The CDR3 is made up of 16 amino acids. CDR3 loop: CASSDDLAGGTDTQYF. CDR3 nucleotides: TGTGCCAGCAGTGATGACCTAGCGGGGGGCACAGATACGCAGTATTTT. Combining the CDR3 with reference TRBV2 and TRBJ2-3 gives the whole variable domain EPEVTQTPSHQVTQMGQEVILRCVPISNHLYFYWYRQILGQKVEFLVSFYNNEISEKSEIFDDQFSVERPDGSNFTLKIRSTKLEDSAMYFCASSDDLAGGTDTQYFGPGTRLTVL.

This rearrangement joins TRBV5-1 to TRBJ1-6; the D gene is possibly TRBD1 (6 bases). Trimming took 7 bases from V and 8 from J, leaving 22 bases between them. Germline V gene data show CDR1 as SGHRS and CDR2 as YFSETQ. The CDR3 loop spans 16 amino acids. The CDR3 reads CASGVSNRAAYSPLHF. The CDR3 bases are TGCGCCAGCGGCGTATCTAACAGGGCCGCTTATTCACCCCTCCACTTT.

Turning to this clonotype: Just one base apart from a much larger clone, this may be a read error. The chain carries TRBV28 and TRBJ1-5, with 7 bases aligning to TRBD1. Germline V CDR1 and CDR2: MDHEN, SYDVKM. This CDR3 has 16 residues. The CDR3 region is CASTLLRQGSGQPQRF. The DNA of the CDR3 is TGTGCCAGCACCCTCCTCCGACAGGGTAGCGGACAGCCCCAGCGTTTT.

In this sample, this clonotype turned up many times. V and J are TRBV5-1 and TRBJ2-7; no firm D call. Trimming removed 4 bases at V and 2 bases at J, with 10 bases between. CDR3 length equals 13 residues. The germline V gene has CDR1 SGHRS and CDR2 YFSETQ. In DNA, the CDR3 is TGCGCCAGCAGCACGGCCTCTACCTACGAGCAGTACTTC. Translating gives CASSTASTYEQYF.

V and J are TRBV11-2 and TRBJ2-5; 7 bases match TRBD2. CDR3 length: 12 amino acids. The V segment lost 8 bases and the J segment 4 bases; nucleotides outside the gene matches: 4. Germline CDR1 reads SGHAT; CDR2 reads FQNNGV. CDR3 protein: CASGRAAETQYF. Here the CDR3 DNA reads TGTGCCAGCGGGAGGGCCGCAGAGACCCAGTACTTC.

The sample holds a few counts of this clonotype. The chain combines TRBV27 with TRBJ2-3; D call uncertain. The length of the CDR3 is 14 residues. Trimming took off 1 base at V and 2 bases at J, with 7 bases between the two ends. CDR1 MNHEY and CDR2 SMNVEV come from the germline V gene (reference sequence). The CDR3 sequence is CASSLYKYTDTQYF. The CDR3 DNA is TGTGCCAGCAGTTTATACAAATACACAGATACGCAGTATTTT.

This chain connects TRBV6-1 to TRBJ1-2, with 7 bases lining up with TRBD1. CDR1 and CDR2 from the germline V gene are MNHNS and SASEGT. This CDR3 spans 14 amino acids. The V and J ends lost 5 bases and 4 bases, in that order; junction bases with no gene match: 7. The CDR3 here is CASSTKTGSYGYTF. The CDR3 coding sequence is TGTGCCAGCAGTACAAAGACAGGGTCCTATGGCTACACCTTC.

In its sample, this clonotype was seen many times. The rearrangement joins TRBV20-1 to TRBJ2-5, with D perhaps being TRBD1 or TRBD2 (6 bases each). The CDR3 runs to 14 residues. The V end lost 6 bases, the J end lost 4 bases, and 18 bases lay between the germline ends. Germline CDR1 is DFQATT and CDR2 is SNEGSKA (reference sequence). The CDR3 nucleotides read TGCAGTGCGCTACGGGGGCAGATTCGAGAGACCCAGTACTTC. Its translation: CSALRGQIRETQYF.

To note about this clonotype: This may come from a read error, since a much larger clone is one base off. This chain links TRBV7-7 with TRBJ1-5, with a possible D match to TRBD1 (5 bases). Germline assignment: CDR1 SSHAT and CDR2 FNYEAQ (reference sequence). CDR3 length: 14 residues. The CDR3 DNA follows: TGTGCTAGCAGCTTAGAAGGGGAGTATCTGCCCCAGCATTTT. It is translated as CASSLEGEYLPQHF.

Many counts were recorded for this clonotype. This chain connects TRBV7-2 to TRBJ2-5, with 13 bases aligning to TRBD2. CDR3 size: 19 residues. V gave up 5 bases and J gave up 5 bases; unmatched junction bases: 17. Looked up from germline, CDR1 is SGHTA and CDR2 is FQGNSA. In nucleotides, the CDR3 is TGTGCCAGCAGCCTATTGGGACTAGCGGGGAGGATTGACTTGGAGACCCAGTACTTC. It yields the protein CASSLLGLAGRIDLETQYF.

This clonotype was detected many times. The V and J genes are TRBV6-6 and TRBJ2-2; D is uncertain. Trimming shortened V by 0 bases and J by 7 bases, and 9 bases separated the two germline ends. The CDR3 is 14 amino acids. Germline V gene data show CDR1 as MNHNY and CDR2 as SVGAGI (reference sequence). The CDR3 region is CASSYSLGSGELFF. Written as DNA, the CDR3 is TGTGCCAGCAGTTACTCTTTAGGTAGCGGGGAGCTGTTTTTT.

This clonotype was observed at least ten times. V and J are TRBV29-1 and TRBJ1-1; D is uncertain. V was cut by 7 bases and J by 1 base, with 16 bases left in between. The V gene's germline CDR1 is SQVTM and CDR2 ANQGSEA. The CDR3 has 14 residues. In nucleotides, the CDR3 is TGCAGCGCTGTCGCAACCAGACCGAACACTGAAGCTTTCTTT. Its protein product is CSAVATRPNTEAFF.

This clonotype was counted many times. This chain uses TRBV18 with TRBJ2-7, with a weak D call TRBD1 (5 bases). CDR3 length equals 15 residues. Germline assignment: CDR1 KGHSH and CDR2 LQKENI. V was pared by 6 bases and J by 0 bases, with 15 bases between. Written as DNA, the CDR3 is TGTGCCAGCTCTCGCGACAGCACAATCTCCTACGAGCAGTACTTC. Encoded protein: CASSRDSTISYEQYF.

This clonotype was observed at least ten times. This chain links TRBV7-2 with TRBJ2-1; D gene ambiguous. This CDR3 comprises 13 residues. Trimming took off 0 bases at V and 6 bases at J, with 6 bases between the two ends. Germline V gene data show CDR1 as SGHTA and CDR2 as FQGNSA. The CDR3 DNA reads TGTGCCAGCAGCTTAGCGAAGGGCAATGAGCAGTTCTTC. This translates into CASSLAKGNEQFF. Complete variable domain (other parts from reference TRBV7-2 and TRBJ2-1): GAGVSQSPSNKVTEKGKDVELRCDPISGHTALYWYRQSLGQGLEFLIYFQGNSAPDKSGLPSDRFSAERTGGSVSTLTIQRTQQEDSAVYLCASSLAKGNEQFFGPGTRLTVL.

This clonotype came up many times. This sequence joins TRBV20-1 and TRBJ1-5; 7 bases match TRBD1. CDR3 length equals 16 residues. CDR1 and CDR2 (germline): DFQATT, SNEGSKA (reference sequence). V shed 5 bases, J shed 0 bases, and the junction held 10 bases outside the gene matches. CDR3 protein: CSARGQLKLSNQPQHF. The CDR3 nucleotides read TGCAGTGCTCGGGGACAGCTAAAGCTTAGCAATCAGCCCCAGCATTTT.

V usage is TRBV4-2 and J usage is TRBJ2-1; TRBD2 aligns across 15 bases. The CDR3 spans 19 residues. The V gene end was trimmed by 3 bases and the J gene end by 8 bases; junction bases not matched to a gene: 14. The germline CDR1 and CDR2 sequences are LGHNA and YNFKEQ. For the CDR3, the DNA is TGTGCCAGCAGCCAGAGACACCTGGGGACTAGCGGGGGGTTCCATGAGCAGTTCTTC. Its protein product is CASSQRHLGTSGGFHEQFF.

Details on this clonotype: It may be a read error: a sequence one base away is much more abundant. The chain is built from TRBV6-1 and TRBJ2-7, with D perhaps TRBD1 (6 bases). In germline, CDR1 is MNHNS, CDR2 SASEGT. There are 17 residues in the CDR3. Trimming pared 0 bases from V and 1 base from J, leaving 16 bases between. CDR3 amino acids: CASSEALARGSSYEQYF. The CDR3 DNA is TGTGCCAGCAGTGAAGCGCTTGCCAGGGGTTCTTCCTACGAGCAGTACTTC.

This clonotype appeared a single time. The chain uses TRBV11-2 and TRBJ1-3, with D hard to call. The CDR3 has 16 residues. CDR1 is SGHAT and CDR2 is FQNNGV in the germline V gene. Trimming took 2 bases from V and 2 from J, leaving 13 bases between them. The CDR3 spells CASSLRSRTAGNTIYF. CDR3 nucleotide sequence: TGTGCCAGCAGCTTAAGGTCACGGACCGCTGGAAACACCATATATTTT. Together with reference TRBV11-2 and TRBJ1-3, the CDR3 gives the full variable domain: EAGVAQSPRYKIIEKRQSVAFWCNPISGHATLYWYQQILGQGPKLLIQFQNNGVVDDSQLPKDRFSAERLKGVDSTLKIQPAKLEDSAVYLCASSLRSRTAGNTIYFGEGSWLTVV.

This clonotype has a count of ten or more. The rearrangement joins TRBV10-3 to TRBJ2-1; TRBD2 matches 8 bases. V trimming: 6 bases; J trimming: 2 bases; junction bases outside the gene matches: 6. Germline lookup yields CDR1 ENHRY and CDR2 SYGVKD. This CDR3 spans 15 amino acids. The CDR3 DNA sequence: TGTGCCATCAGCCAACTAGCGGAGACCTACAATGAGCAGTTCTTC. The encoded protein is CAISQLAETYNEQFF.

This clonotype showed up many times. This sequence joins TRBV7-2 and TRBJ2-1; D perhaps matches TRBD2 (7 bases). Per the germline V gene, CDR1 is SGHTA and CDR2 is FQGNSA. The germline V and J ends were trimmed by 5 bases and 7 bases, with 12 bases remaining between them. The CDR3 sequence is 13 residues long. DNA of the CDR3: TGTGCCAGCAGCATTGGGGGGGCAAATGAGCAGTTCTTC. Translated, it gives CASSIGGANEQFF.

The chain combines TRBV29-1 with TRBJ1-1, with D unclear. CDR1 SQVTM and CDR2 ANQGSEA come from the germline V gene. The CDR3 contains 15 residues. Trimming pared 8 bases from V and 5 bases from J, leaving 24 bases between. This CDR3 reads CSSRGGVGSRTEAFF. CDR3 in DNA: TGCAGCTCAAGAGGTGGGGTGGGATCGAGGACTGAAGCTTTCTTT.

This clonotype was seen many times. The chain carries TRBV28 and TRBJ2-1; 7 positions match TRBD1. Germline V lookup: CDR1 MDHEN, CDR2 SYDVKM. V shed 2 bases, J shed 5 bases, and the junction held 9 bases outside the gene matches. The CDR3 is 16 residues long. The CDR3 DNA follows: TGTGCCAGCAGTTTAGTAGGGGGCTATAATCACAATGAGCAGTTCTTC. Protein product: CASSLVGGYNHNEQFF.

This clonotype was seen repeatedly, ten times or more. DNA for the CDR3: TGTGCCAGCAGCTCGGGACTAGCGGGGGGACCGAACACCGGGGAGCTGTTTTTT. This encodes CASSSGLAGGPNTGELFF. The chain uses TRBV7-9 and TRBJ2-2; 15 bases match TRBD2. With V trimmed by 4 bases and J by 0 bases, 3 bases remained unmatched. CDR1 is SEHNR and CDR2 is FQNEAQ in the germline V gene (reference sequence). This CDR3 region has 18 residues.

This clonotype has a count of ten or more. V usage is TRBV11-3 and J usage is TRBJ2-5; unclear D gene. V was cut by 7 bases and J by 5 bases, with 11 bases left in between. Germline V gene data show CDR1 as SGHNT and CDR2 as YENEEA. The CDR3 sequence is 12 residues long. CDR3 DNA: TGTGCCAGCACCTACCGTGGGGAGACCCAGTACTTC. It specifies CASTYRGETQYF.

A remark on this clonotype: Mismatch with germline at one junction end may stem from a read error. The rearrangement uses TRBV7-2 and TRBJ2-3; the D gene is possibly TRBD2 (5 bases). The CDR3 consists of 14 residues. CDR1 is SGHTA and CDR2 is FQGNSA in the germline V gene. For the CDR3, the DNA is TGTGCCAGCAGCTCCTTTGGACTGCAAGATGCGCAGTATTTT. This gives the protein CASSSFGLQDAQYF.

J is TRBJ2-1 and V is TRBV12-3 or TRBV12-4; 9 nucleotides match TRBD2. With V trimmed by 5 bases and J by 9 bases, 5 bases remained unmatched. The CDR3 totals 13 residues. CDR3 nucleotide sequence: TGTGCCAGCAGTGGGGGGACTAGCCGTGAGCAGTTCTTC. It yields the protein CASSGGTSREQFF.

This clonotype has a count of ten or more. The chain uses TRBV5-1 and TRBJ1-1; 7 bases map to TRBD1. The V gene's germline CDR1 is SGHRS and CDR2 YFSETQ. The ends lost 3 bases at V and 8 bases at J; junction bases unmatched: 4. The CDR3 length is 12 residues. The CDR3 DNA reads as TGCGCCAGCAGCTCCCGGGACAGAGAAGCTTTCTTT. Translated: CASSSRDREAFF.

Points on this clonotype: Possible read error: a much larger clone is one base away. This chain connects TRBV5-4 to TRBJ1-2; the D gene is possibly TRBD1 (5 bases). CDR1 and CDR2 from the germline V gene are SGHNT and YYREEE (reference sequence). The CDR3 extends over 13 amino acids. Here the CDR3 DNA reads TGTACCAGCAGCTTGCGAGGGGAGTATGGCTACACCTTC. Translating it yields CTSSLRGEYGYTF.

This clonotype showed up many times. V gene TRBV11-3 combines with J gene TRBJ2-5; D possibly matches TRBD1 or TRBD2 (6 bases each). Trimming left V 6 bases short and J 0 bases short, with 14 bases between. Germline V gene sequence: CDR1 SGHNT, CDR2 YENEEA. The CDR3 contains 15 residues. The CDR3 DNA reads TGTGCCAGCAGAGGAGGGGGTTTGGACCAAGAGACCCAGTACTTC. As protein: CASRGGGLDQETQYF.